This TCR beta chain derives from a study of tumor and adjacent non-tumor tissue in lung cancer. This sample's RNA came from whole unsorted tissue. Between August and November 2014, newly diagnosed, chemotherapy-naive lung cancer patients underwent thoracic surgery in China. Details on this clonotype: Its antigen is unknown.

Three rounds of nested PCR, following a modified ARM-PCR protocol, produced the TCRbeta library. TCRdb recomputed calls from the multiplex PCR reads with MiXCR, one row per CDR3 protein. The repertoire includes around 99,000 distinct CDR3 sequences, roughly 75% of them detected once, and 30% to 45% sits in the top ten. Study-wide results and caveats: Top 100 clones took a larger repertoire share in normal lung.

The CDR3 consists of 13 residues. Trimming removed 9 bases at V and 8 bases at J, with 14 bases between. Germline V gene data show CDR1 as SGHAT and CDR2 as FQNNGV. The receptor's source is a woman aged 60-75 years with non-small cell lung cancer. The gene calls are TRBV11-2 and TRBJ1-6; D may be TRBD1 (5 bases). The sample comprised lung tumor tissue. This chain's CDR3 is CASSPRQYSPLHF. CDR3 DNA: TGTGCCAGTAGCCCCCGACAGTATTCACCCCTCCACTTT.